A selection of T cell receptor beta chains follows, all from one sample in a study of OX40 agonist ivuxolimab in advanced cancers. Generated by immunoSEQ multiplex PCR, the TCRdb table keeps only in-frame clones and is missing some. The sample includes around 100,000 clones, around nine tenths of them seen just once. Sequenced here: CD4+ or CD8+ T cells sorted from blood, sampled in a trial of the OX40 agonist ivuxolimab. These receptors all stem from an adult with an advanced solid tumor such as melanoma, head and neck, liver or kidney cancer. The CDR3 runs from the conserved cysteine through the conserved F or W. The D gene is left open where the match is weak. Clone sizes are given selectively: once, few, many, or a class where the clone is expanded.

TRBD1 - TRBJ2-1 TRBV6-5 CASSPDRGSYNEQFF TGTGCCAGCAGTCCGGACAGGGGGTCCTACAATGAGCAGTTCTTC
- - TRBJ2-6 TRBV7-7 CASSRKVQSRANVLTF TGTGCCAGCAGCCGAAAAGTACAAAGTCGGGCCAACGTCCTGACTTTC
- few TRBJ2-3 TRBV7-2 CAAGRGSTDTQYF TGTGCCGCTGGCCGGGGGAGCACAGATACGCAGTATTTT
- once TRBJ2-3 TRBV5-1 CASSLAPGYGTDTQYF TGCGCCAGCAGCTTGGCCCCAGGGTACGGCACAGATACGCAGTATTTT
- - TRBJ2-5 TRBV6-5 CASKLGAGGETQYF TGTGCCAGCAAACTAGGAGCCGGGGGAGAGACCCAGTACTTC
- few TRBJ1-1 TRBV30 CAWSPGPDTEAFF TGTGCCTGGAGTCCGGGACCTGACACTGAAGCTTTCTTT
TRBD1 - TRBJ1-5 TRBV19 CASSFRDRDAGQPQHF TGTGCCAGTAGTTTCAGGGACAGGGACGCGGGGCAGCCCCAGCATTTT
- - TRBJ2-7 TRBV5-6 CASSSDPGRTYEQYF TGTGCCAGCAGTTCGGACCCAGGGCGTACCTACGAGCAGTACTTC
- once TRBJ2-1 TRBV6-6 CASSQGSYNEQFF TGTGCCAGCAGTCAGGGCTCCTACAATGAGCAGTTCTTC
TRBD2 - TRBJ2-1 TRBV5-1 CASSPPGTSGSLFF TGCGCCAGCAGCCCTCCCGGGACTAGCGGCTCCCTGTTCTTC
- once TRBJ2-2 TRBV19 CASSTPGRLVGELFF TGTGCCAGTAGTACGCCAGGGAGACTAGTCGGGGAGCTGTTTTTT
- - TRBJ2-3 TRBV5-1 CASRLHTDTQYF TGCGCCAGCAGACTGCACACAGATACGCAGTATTTT
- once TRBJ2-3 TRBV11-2 CASSLDRTSTDTQYF TGTGCCAGCAGCTTAGATCGGACTAGCACAGATACGCAGTATTTT
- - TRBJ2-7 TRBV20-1 CSARGNYEQYF TGCAGTGCTAGGGGAAACTACGAGCAGTACTTC
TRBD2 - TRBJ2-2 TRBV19 CASSINPGLASRTGELFF TGTGCCAGTAGTATTAATCCGGGACTAGCAAGTCGCACCGGGGAGCTGTTTTTT
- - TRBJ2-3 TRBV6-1 CASIQDGADTQYF TGTGCCAGCATTCAAGACGGGGCAGATACGCAGTATTTT
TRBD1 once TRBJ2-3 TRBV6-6 CASSYAGTGKTQYF TGTGCCAGCAGTTACGCCGGGACAGGGAAGACGCAGTATTTT
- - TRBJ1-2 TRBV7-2 CASSLVQGQGSNYGYTF TGTGCCAGCAGCTTAGTTCAGGGTCAGGGGTCTAACTATGGCTACACCTTC
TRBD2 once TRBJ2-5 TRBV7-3 CASRASGGAEETQYF TGTGCCAGCAGAGCTAGCGGGGGAGCCGAAGAGACCCAGTACTTC
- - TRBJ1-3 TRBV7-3 CASSPVNTIYF TGTGCCAGCAGCCCGGTTAACACCATATATTTT
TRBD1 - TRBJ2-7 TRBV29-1 CSARTGGEQYF TGCAGCGCCCGGACAGGGGGCGAGCAGTACTTC
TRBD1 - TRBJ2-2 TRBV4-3 CASSQNRGRTGELFF TGCGCCAGCAGCCAAAACAGGGGGAGGACCGGGGAGCTGTTTTTT
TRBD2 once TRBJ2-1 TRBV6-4 CASSDSLAGSYNEQFF TGTGCCAGCAGTGACTCCCTAGCGGGGTCCTACAATGAGCAGTTCTTC
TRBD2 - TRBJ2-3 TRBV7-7 CASSPGLAGASDTQYF TGTGCTAGCAGCCCCGGACTAGCGGGGGCCTCAGATACGCAGTATTTT
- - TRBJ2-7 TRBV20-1 CSARSSYEQYF TGCAGTGCTAGGTCCTCCTACGAGCAGTACTTC
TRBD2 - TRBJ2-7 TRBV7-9 CASSLGTSGGNTYEQYF TGTGCCAGCAGCTTAGGGACTAGCGGGGGGAATACCTACGAGCAGTACTTC
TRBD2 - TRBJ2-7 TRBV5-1 CASSSSGTSSYEQYF TGCGCCAGCAGCTCTAGCGGGACGAGCTCCTACGAGCAGTACTTC
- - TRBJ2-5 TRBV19 CASSSVGSPRETQYF TGTGCCAGTAGTTCGGTTGGCAGCCCGCGGGAGACCCAGTACTTC
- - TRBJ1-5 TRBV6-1 CASKWVYDQPQHF TGTGCCAGCAAATGGGTTTATGATCAGCCCCAGCATTTT
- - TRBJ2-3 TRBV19 CASSIGGFRATDTQYF TGTGCCAGTAGTATAGGAGGATTTCGGGCCACAGATACGCAGTATTTT
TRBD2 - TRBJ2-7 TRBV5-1 CASTPTSGGAYEQYF TGCGCCAGCACCCCCACTAGCGGGGGGGCCTACGAGCAGTACTTC
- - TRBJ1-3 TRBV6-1 CASSEPARQGNTIYF TGTGCCAGCAGTGAACCGGCCAGACAGGGAAACACCATATATTTT
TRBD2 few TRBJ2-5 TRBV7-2 CASSPTSGRETQYF TGTGCCAGCAGCCCCACTAGCGGGAGAGAGACCCAGTACTTC